This T cell receptor beta chain was sequenced in a study of shared clonotypes between healthy human individuals. A remark on this clone: Its antigen is unknown.

The germline CDR1 and CDR2 sequences are MDHEN and SYDVKM. The CDR3 runs to 13 residues. V was shortened by 4 bases and J by 5 bases, with 11 bases between the two germline ends. Study-wide findings and caveats: Larger richness was generally estimated for naive than memory subsets.

Produced via immunoSEQ multiplex PCR; TCRdb's table is partial and in-frame only. The sample records about 2.4 million clones, over 85% being singletons. The chain carries TRBV28 and TRBJ2-5; tentative D call: TRBD2 (7 bases). Sequencing was performed on naive CD4+ T cells from PBMCs. Documented subset: CD45RA+ positively selected. The clonotype comes from a man younger than 35 in good health. Some clones in this sample may be carry-over from other donors' samples. The CDR3 loop reads CASSWGGEETQYF. The CDR3 bases are TGTGCCAGCAGTTGGGGGGGCGAGGAGACCCAGTACTTC.